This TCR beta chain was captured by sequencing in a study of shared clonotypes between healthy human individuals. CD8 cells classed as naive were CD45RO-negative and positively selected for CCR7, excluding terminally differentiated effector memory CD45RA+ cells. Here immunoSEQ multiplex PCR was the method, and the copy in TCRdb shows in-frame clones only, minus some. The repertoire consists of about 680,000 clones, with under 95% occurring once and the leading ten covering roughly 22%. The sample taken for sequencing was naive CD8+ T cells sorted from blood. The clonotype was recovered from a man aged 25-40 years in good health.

The CDR3 protein is CASSQDGTGADTQYF. In DNA form, the CDR3 reads TGCGCCAGCAGCCAAGACGGAACAGGGGCAGATACGCAGTATTTT. This chain connects TRBV4-1 to TRBJ2-3, with 7 positions matching TRBD1. The CDR3 length is 15 residues. Germline V CDR1 and CDR2: MGHRA, YSYEKL. J gave up 4 bases and V 0 bases, and 4 bases lay outside the gene matches.